This entry describes one TCR beta chain. The PCR ran on 60 Vbeta and 13 Jbeta primers. TCRdb keeps only in-frame clones here, not all; method: immunoSEQ multiplex PCR. The table records around 250,000 clones, approximately 82% of them present only once. The germline V gene encodes CDR1 LNHDA and CDR2 SQIVND (reference sequence). The V and J ends lost 10 bases and 1 base respectively, with 15 bases between them. This CDR3 has 14 amino acids. The sample is drawn from a study of cytomegalovirus exposure and HLA in healthy donors. This TCR was sampled from a woman aged 55-70 years in good health and CMV-seropositive. The chain has TRBV19 and TRBJ2-3, with D maybe TRBD2 (5 bases). The sequenced material came from PBMCs. The CDR3 sequence is CATKGAEGTDTQYF. Written as DNA, the CDR3 is TGTGCCACCAAGGGAGCGGAAGGCACAGATACGCAGTATTTT.